What follows are 13 T cell receptor beta chains derived from one specimen sequenced in a study of cytomegalovirus exposure and HLA in healthy donors (TCRdb year 2017). Library prep was done by the immunoSEQ multiplex PCR assay. For the multiplex PCR, a mixture combining 60 forward primers for TCR Vbeta segments and 13 reverse primers for TCR Jbeta segments was used. TCRdb re-hosts the immuneACCESS table, in-frame sequences only. Its copies lack some clones; in the studies checked, an unresolved V gene accounts for under half of them, and the cause for the rest is not known. The table for this sample lists more than 85,000 clones; nearly 85% of them were counted only once. Approximately 6.1% of the sample is in the top ten clones. The sequenced material came from PBMCs. The source is a man younger than 35 in good health and CMV-seronegative.

This clone was recorded only once. The chain recombines TRBV11-2 with TRBJ2-5; 13 positions match TRBD2. The CDR3 totals 15 residues. From germline, CDR1 is SGHAT and CDR2 FQNNGV. Trimming took 5 bases from V and 7 from J; bases not matched to a gene: 7. This chain's CDR3 is CASSAPRLAGGTQYF. The CDR3 nucleotides are TGTGCCAGCAGCGCGCCAAGACTAGCGGGAGGGACCCAGTACTTC. Variable domain in full (rest from reference TRBV11-2 and TRBJ2-5): EAGVAQSPRYKIIEKRQSVAFWCNPISGHATLYWYQQILGQGPKLLIQFQNNGVVDDSQLPKDRFSAERLKGVDSTLKIQPAKLEDSAVYLCASSAPRLAGGTQYFGPGTRLLVL.

The chain recombines TRBV9 with TRBJ2-1; TRBD2 aligns across 7 bases. This CDR3 comprises 18 residues. V lost 0 bases and J lost 4; bases outside the gene matches: 13. Germline V gene lookup returns CDR1 SGDLS and CDR2 YYNGEE. The CDR3 reads CASSVATRRGRRYNEQFF. The CDR3 region has the DNA TGTGCCAGCAGCGTAGCTACCCGGCGCGGGAGACGGTACAATGAGCAGTTCTTC.

The chain joins TRBV4-3 to TRBJ2-7; 8 nucleotides agree with TRBD2. The V gene's germline CDR1 is LGHNA and CDR2 YSLEER. V was clipped by 1 base and J by 3 bases; unmatched bases: 8. The CDR3 covers 16 residues. CDR3 residues: CASSQGVAGGRYEQYF. Written as DNA, the CDR3 is TGCGCCAGCAGCCAAGGTGTCGCGGGAGGTCGCTACGAGCAGTACTTC.

The rearrangement joins TRBV30 to TRBJ1-1, with 7 bases matching TRBD1. Per germline, CDR1 GTSNPN and CDR2 SVGIG (reference sequence). The CDR3 extends over 13 amino acids. J was trimmed by 1 base and V by 3 bases; bases with no gene match: 2. The CDR3 region is CAWRGQWNTEAFF. CDR3 sequence (DNA): TGTGCCTGGAGGGGACAGTGGAACACTGAAGCTTTCTTT.

The chain has TRBV5-1 and TRBJ1-2; tentatively, D is TRBD1 (5 bases). The CDR3 extends over 15 amino acids. Germline V lookup: CDR1 SGHRS, CDR2 YFSETQ. Trimming cost V 4 bases and J 8 bases, with 21 bases left between them. The CDR3 protein is CASSPSASGEWGYTF. The CDR3 coding sequence is TGCGCCAGCAGCCCCTCCGCGTCGGGGGAGTGGGGCTACACCTTC.

The rearrangement links TRBV27 to TRBJ1-4, with a weak D call TRBD1 (6 bases). CDR3 length equals 15 residues. Germline V CDR1 and CDR2: MNHEY, SMNVEV (reference sequence). V lost 1 base, J lost 7 bases, and 13 bases lay in between. The CDR3 reads CASSLFRGGGEKLFF. CDR3 bases: TGTGCCAGCAGTTTATTCAGAGGGGGTGGTGAAAAACTGTTTTTT. Full variable domain (remainder filled in from reference TRBV27 and TRBJ1-4): EAQVTQNPRYLITVTGKKLTVTCSQNMNHEYMSWYRQDPGLGLRQIYYSMNVEVTDKGDVPEGYKVSRKEKRNFPLILESPSPNQTSLYFCASSLFRGGGEKLFFGSGTQLSVL.

The chain has TRBV29-1 and TRBJ1-1, with D maybe TRBD1 (5 bases). The CDR3 totals 14 residues. The V gene lost 1 base and the J gene lost 4 bases, with 13 bases spanning the gap. Germline values: CDR1 SQVTM, CDR2 ANQGSEA. CDR3: CSVEVRPGGTEAFF. DNA of the CDR3: TGCAGCGTTGAAGTGAGACCCGGGGGCACTGAAGCTTTCTTT.

The chain has TRBV19 and TRBJ1-2, with 8 bases matching TRBD1. The trim removed 5 bases at V and 1 base at J, leaving 6 bases unmatched. The germline gives CDR1 LNHDA, CDR2 SQIVND (reference sequence). The CDR3 loop spans 15 amino acids. The CDR3 reads CASSSHGTGNYGYTF. The CDR3 DNA is TGTGCCAGTAGTTCCCACGGGACAGGTAACTATGGCTACACCTTC.

This clone was seen only a few times. The J gene is TRBJ1-1, the V gene TRBV4-3; D gene ambiguous. V was shortened by 0 bases and J by 4 bases, with 9 bases between the two germline ends. This CDR3 is 14 amino acids long. CDR1 and CDR2 (germline): LGHNA, YSLEER. The CDR3 nucleotides are TGCGCCAGCAGCCAAGATGGGCAGTTCACTGAAGCTTTCTTT. It encodes CASSQDGQFTEAFF.

V usage is TRBV27 and J usage is TRBJ1-5; no reliable D call. The V end lost 4 bases, the J end lost 3 bases, and 4 bases lay between the germline ends. The V gene's germline CDR1 is MNHEY and CDR2 SMNVEV (reference sequence). The CDR3 is 12 amino acids. In DNA, the CDR3 is TGTGCCAGCAGTTCTACCAATCAGCCCCAGCATTTT. Translating gives CASSSTNQPQHF.

The chain couples TRBV28 to TRBJ2-7, with 9 bases matching TRBD1. Trimming removed 8 bases from V and 3 bases from J; junction bases left unmatched: 11. The CDR3 loop spans 15 amino acids. The germline CDR1 and CDR2 sequences are MDHEN and SYDVKM. In nucleotides, the CDR3 is TGTGCCAGCGATGATCCCGGGACAGGGCGCTACGAGCAGTACTTC. Amino acid sequence: CASDDPGTGRYEQYF.

The sample holds a few counts of this clone. V and J are TRBV6-5 and TRBJ2-7; 10 bases map to TRBD2. V trimming: 1 base; J trimming: 2 bases; junction bases outside the gene matches: 5. CDR1 is MNHEY, CDR2 SVGAGI, per germline. This CDR3 has 16 amino acids. CDR3: CASSYYGTSDAYEQYF. For the CDR3, the DNA is TGTGCCAGCAGTTACTATGGGACTAGCGACGCCTACGAGCAGTACTTC.

The rearrangement joins TRBV4-3 to TRBJ1-5, with D uncertain. The CDR3 has 14 amino acids. Trimming pared 5 bases from V and 1 base from J, leaving 9 bases between. CDR1 is LGHNA, CDR2 YSLEER, per germline. The CDR3 DNA is TGCGCCAGCAGCTTCGAGCTCAGCAATCAGCCCCAGCATTTT. Protein product: CASSFELSNQPQHF.